This is a list of T cell receptor beta chains from one sample in a study of shared clonotypes between healthy human individuals. The data were produced by immunoSEQ multiplex PCR, yet TCRdb's version contains in-frame clones alone and is incomplete. Of 2,500,000 or so clones listed, approximately 93% are singletons. Sequencing input: naive CD4+ T cells from PBMCs. These receptor sequences come from a man aged 18 to 35 in good health. Some clones in this sample may be carry-over from other donors' samples. CDR3s leave out the opening cysteine and the closing phenylalanine or tryptophan.

12 | TRBV28 | ASSLGGPPDTQY
11 | TRBV27 | ASGRDRTYEQY
13 | TRBV7-2 | ASSLMGSPKETQY
11 | TRBV27 | ASSWGLTDTQY
15 | TRBV5-6 | ASSLGHRKEPTYEQF
11 | TRBV28 | ASTLTGGGEQY
12 | TRBV25-1 | ASSESTAYNEQF
13 | TRBV19 | ASSSWSSGSYEQF
14 | TRBV18 | ASSPRTIHQYNEQF
11 | TRBV5-1 | ASSPDRVGGET
13 | TRBV15 | ATSSNTGDRFGDT
10 | TRBV28 | ASSIVVTEAF
11 | TRBV7-3 | ASSLGPLETQY
12 | TRBV19 | ASSPQGASYEQY
14 | TRBV2 | AGGTGVPSGANVLT
15 | TRBV5-1 | ASSIAPGLAGVETQY
10 | TRBV7-9 | ASTRDIGKLF
12 | TRBV18 | ASSPATGGNEQY
10 | TRBV11-3 | ASSFQGYEQF
11 | TRBV6-5 | ASRGTGRHEQY
12 | TRBV27 | ASRDRDRARRQY
14 | TRBV6-5 | ASSYTGQATGLEQY
12 | TRBV6-1 | ASGERARPYEQY
14 | TRBV5-4 | ASSASGQVFGHEQY
13 | TRBV25-1 | ASSEQGALSYEQY
14 | TRBV14 | ASRPGTSGPQETQY
14 | TRBV5-1 | ASSSGTSGSTDTQY
13 | TRBV9 | ASSPAGRRENIQY
13 | TRBV9 | ASSPTDRIDNEQF
11 | TRBV28 | ASMDRNQETQY
13 | TRBV11-2 | ASSLAAGVGDTQY
13 | TRBV7-9 | ASSRRGASYNEQF
12 | TRBV15 | ATTPGGSTDTQY
12 | TRBV7-9 | ASSLTALNTEAF
15 | TRBV4-1 | ASSPRTSQYGVGELF
13 | TRBV27 | ASSIGSYSGEKLF
12 | TRBV19 | ASSMGTLTGELF
10 | TRBV28 | ASSPSTGELF
13 | TRBV4-2 | ASSQARGGHYGYT
11 | TRBV2 | ASSQGGNTEAF
11 | TRBV6-5 | ASSYPPGNEQF
11 | TRBV25-1 | SRCQGWSEKLF
12 | TRBV7-2 | ASSLWNQNNEQF
15 | TRBV21-1 | ASPKQVHPTSDNEQF
12 | TRBV7-2 | ASSSGTVGNIQY
13 | TRBV15 | ATSIGSFAGNTIY
12 | TRBV19 | ASRRPRTAYGYT
13 | TRBV7-8 | ASRLTSGSPYEQY
10 | TRBV28 | ATLNLGDTIY
12 | TRBV18 | ASSPPGTQETQY
10 | TRBV28 | ASSSRGYEQY
12 | TRBV4-1 | ASARGQAFEKLF
12 | TRBV19 | ASTEGAADYGYT
12 | TRBV7-2 | ASSSFLAGNEQY
10 | TRBV18 | ASSPKGHEQY